Presented here are 15 T cell receptor beta chains from one specimen sequenced in a study of shared clonotypes between healthy human individuals. Profiling relied on immunoSEQ multiplex PCR, and the TCRdb table lists in-frame clones only, not all of them. The sample has roughly 500,000 clones, approximately 80% seen once. The source material was PBMCs. Receptors originate from a woman aged 40-49 years in good health. Some clones in this sample may be carry-over from other donors' samples.

The J gene is TRBJ2-3, the V gene TRBV2; TRBD2 aligns across 7 bases. This CDR3 is built from 14 residues. Germline CDR1 SNHLY, CDR2 FYNNEI. V was pared by 6 bases and J by 4 bases, with 7 bases of the junction left unmatched. The CDR3 coding sequence is TGTGCCAGCAGGGGCGGGAGAGGCCCAGATACGCAGTATTTT. Protein: CASRGGRGPDTQYF.

This clone was observed a single time. The chain is built from TRBV5-1 and TRBJ2-1, with D maybe TRBD2 (6 bases). V gave up 4 bases and J gave up 7 bases, with 15 bases separating them. CDR1 and CDR2 from the germline V gene are SGHRS and YFSETQ. The CDR3 is 14 residues long. CDR3: CASSPSSGHNEQFF. The CDR3, as DNA: TGCGCCAGCAGCCCGAGCAGCGGGCATAATGAGCAGTTCTTC.

The chain employs TRBV18 and TRBJ2-3, with 8 bases identical to TRBD2. There are 14 residues in the CDR3. CDR1 KGHSH and CDR2 LQKENI come from the germline V gene. The junction had 2 bases not matched to a gene; V was cut back by 4 bases and J by 2 bases. This CDR3 reads CASSRSGNTDTQYF. The CDR3 nucleotides read TGTGCCAGCTCACGTAGCGGGAACACAGATACGCAGTATTTT.

Here the CDR3 DNA reads TGTGCCACACTAGCGAATCTCTACAATGAGCAGTTCTTC. This codes for CATLANLYNEQFF. The rearrangement joins TRBV19 to TRBJ2-1; 7 bases agree with TRBD2. CDR3 size: 13 residues. Germline CDR1 is LNHDA and CDR2 is SQIVND (reference sequence). The J segment lost 3 bases and the V segment lost 10 bases, leaving 6 bases of the junction unmatched.

This chain connects TRBV29-1 to TRBJ1-2; no reliable D call. Germline loops: CDR1 SQVTM, CDR2 ANQGSEA. V lost 5 bases and J 3 bases, leaving 10 bases between the germline ends. The CDR3 consists of 12 residues. CDR3 bases: TGCAGCGTTAGTGGTTCGGACTATGGCTACACCTTC. It encodes CSVSGSDYGYTF.

This clone was found once. The V gene is TRBV5-1, the J gene TRBJ2-4; 8 nucleotides match TRBD1. The CDR3 runs 13 residues. CDR1 is SGHRS, CDR2 YFSETQ, per germline. Trimming took 0 bases from V and 8 from J; bases not matched to a gene: 1. The CDR3 DNA is TGCGCCAGCAGCTTGGAACAGGGGGACATTCAGTACTTC. Amino acids: CASSLEQGDIQYF.

The chain uses TRBV7-6 and TRBJ2-6; tentative D call: TRBD2 (7 bases). Germline V CDR1 and CDR2: SGHVS, FNYEAQ. The CDR3 runs to 17 residues. V lost 5 bases and J 0 bases, leaving 14 bases between the germline ends. The DNA of the CDR3 is TGTGCCAGCAGCCTAGGGGGAGGGAACTCTGGGGCCAACGTCCTGACTTTC. Protein sequence: CASSLGGGNSGANVLTF.

This clone was counted once. The chain joins TRBV19 to TRBJ1-3; D not certain. With 7 bases removed from V and 0 bases from J, the gap between germline ends came to 10 bases. This CDR3 spans 14 amino acids. Germline loops: CDR1 LNHDA, CDR2 SQIVND (reference sequence). The CDR3 sequence is CASTRRSSGNTIYF. The CDR3 region has the DNA TGTGCCAGTACTCGTCGGAGCTCTGGAAACACCATATATTTT.

J is TRBJ2-1 and V is TRBV7-6; tentative D call: TRBD2 (6 bases). V was clipped by 3 bases and J by 2 bases, with 8 bases between them. The CDR3 is made up of 14 amino acids. The V gene's germline CDR1 is SGHVS and CDR2 FNYEAQ. The CDR3: CASSFSGTYNEQFF. As DNA, the CDR3 is TGTGCCAGCAGCTTTAGCGGAACCTACAATGAGCAGTTCTTC.

This sequence joins TRBV7-2 and TRBJ1-2, with 11 nucleotides matching TRBD1. The CDR3 has 16 residues. Germline CDR1 SGHTA, CDR2 FQGNSA. Trimming at V came to 4 bases and at J to 8 bases, leaving 12 bases not matched to a gene. The CDR3 region has the DNA TGTGCCAGCAGCTCACGGCTGCGGGGACAGGGGGTAGGCTACACCTTC. Translated, it gives CASSSRLRGQGVGYTF.

V and J are TRBV28 and TRBJ1-2; D might be TRBD1 (5 bases). The CDR3 runs 13 residues. V lost 4 bases to trimming and J lost 4 bases, with 10 bases between them. Germline V lookup: CDR1 MDHEN, CDR2 SYDVKM. The DNA for the CDR3 is TGTGCCAGCAGTTACGGGGGTCTCTATGGCTACACCTTC. Amino acids: CASSYGGLYGYTF.

This rearrangement joins TRBV6-5 to TRBJ2-5; the D is unclear. The end of the DNA aligns better with TRBJ2-7, so the J call may be wrong. Germline lookup yields CDR1 MNHEY and CDR2 SVGAGI. This CDR3 is built from 14 residues. CDR3 sequence: CASSSSPLRNEQYF. CDR3 nucleotide sequence: TGTGCCAGCAGTTCATCTCCTCTCAGGAACGAGCAGTACTTC.

The table lists this clone with a count of one. This chain connects TRBV4-1 to TRBJ2-4; perhaps TRBD1 as D (6 bases). V dropped 3 bases and J dropped 7 bases, with 16 bases sitting between them. Germline assignment: CDR1 MGHRA and CDR2 YSYEKL. CDR3 length: 15 amino acids. The CDR3 bases are TGCGCCAGCAGCCACATCGGCCAGGGGACGAACATTCAGTACTTC. Its translation: CASSHIGQGTNIQYF.

V usage is TRBV6-6 and J usage is TRBJ1-2, with a tentative D call TRBD1 (5 bases). Germline V CDR1 and CDR2: MNHNY, SVGAGI (reference sequence). The V and J ends lost 2 bases and 8 bases respectively, with 12 bases between them. The CDR3 length is 13 residues. CDR3 bases: TGTGCCAGCAGTTACCGAGGGGTCGGCGGCTACACCTTC. It is translated as CASSYRGVGGYTF.

This clone appeared a few times. The J gene is TRBJ1-4, the V gene TRBV2; D unclear. This CDR3 region has 12 residues. CDR1 SNHLY and CDR2 FYNNEI come from the germline V gene. Deletions cut 3 bases from V and 6 bases from J, with 5 bases between. For the CDR3, the DNA is TGTGCCAGCAGTGAGTGGGATGAAAAACTGTTTTTT. It is translated as CASSEWDEKLFF. The variable domain in full, with the rest retrieved from reference TRBV2 and TRBJ1-4, is EPEVTQTPSHQVTQMGQEVILRCVPISNHLYFYWYRQILGQKVEFLVSFYNNEISEKSEIFDDQFSVERPDGSNFTLKIRSTKLEDSAMYFCASSEWDEKLFFGSGTQLSVL.